This T cell receptor (beta chain) was documented in a study of T cell responses to AZD1222 COVID-19 vaccine. The method was immunoSEQ multiplex PCR; TCRdb's version includes in-frame clones alone and lacks a portion of them. This sample has approximately 260,000 clones, with 90% to 95% found just once. The V gene's germline CDR1 is SNHLY and CDR2 FYNNEI. The CDR3 totals 13 residues. The J segment lost 6 bases and the V segment lost 11 bases, leaving 6 bases of the junction unmatched. This sequence originates from an adult in good health. The rearrangement links TRBV2 to TRBJ1-5; TRBD1 matches 11 bases. Source: peripheral blood, taken on day 0 of AZD1222 vaccination. The CDR3 nucleotides read TGTGCCGGGGGACAGGGGGGGTTTCAGCCCCAGCATTTT. Its translation is CAGGQGGFQPQHF.